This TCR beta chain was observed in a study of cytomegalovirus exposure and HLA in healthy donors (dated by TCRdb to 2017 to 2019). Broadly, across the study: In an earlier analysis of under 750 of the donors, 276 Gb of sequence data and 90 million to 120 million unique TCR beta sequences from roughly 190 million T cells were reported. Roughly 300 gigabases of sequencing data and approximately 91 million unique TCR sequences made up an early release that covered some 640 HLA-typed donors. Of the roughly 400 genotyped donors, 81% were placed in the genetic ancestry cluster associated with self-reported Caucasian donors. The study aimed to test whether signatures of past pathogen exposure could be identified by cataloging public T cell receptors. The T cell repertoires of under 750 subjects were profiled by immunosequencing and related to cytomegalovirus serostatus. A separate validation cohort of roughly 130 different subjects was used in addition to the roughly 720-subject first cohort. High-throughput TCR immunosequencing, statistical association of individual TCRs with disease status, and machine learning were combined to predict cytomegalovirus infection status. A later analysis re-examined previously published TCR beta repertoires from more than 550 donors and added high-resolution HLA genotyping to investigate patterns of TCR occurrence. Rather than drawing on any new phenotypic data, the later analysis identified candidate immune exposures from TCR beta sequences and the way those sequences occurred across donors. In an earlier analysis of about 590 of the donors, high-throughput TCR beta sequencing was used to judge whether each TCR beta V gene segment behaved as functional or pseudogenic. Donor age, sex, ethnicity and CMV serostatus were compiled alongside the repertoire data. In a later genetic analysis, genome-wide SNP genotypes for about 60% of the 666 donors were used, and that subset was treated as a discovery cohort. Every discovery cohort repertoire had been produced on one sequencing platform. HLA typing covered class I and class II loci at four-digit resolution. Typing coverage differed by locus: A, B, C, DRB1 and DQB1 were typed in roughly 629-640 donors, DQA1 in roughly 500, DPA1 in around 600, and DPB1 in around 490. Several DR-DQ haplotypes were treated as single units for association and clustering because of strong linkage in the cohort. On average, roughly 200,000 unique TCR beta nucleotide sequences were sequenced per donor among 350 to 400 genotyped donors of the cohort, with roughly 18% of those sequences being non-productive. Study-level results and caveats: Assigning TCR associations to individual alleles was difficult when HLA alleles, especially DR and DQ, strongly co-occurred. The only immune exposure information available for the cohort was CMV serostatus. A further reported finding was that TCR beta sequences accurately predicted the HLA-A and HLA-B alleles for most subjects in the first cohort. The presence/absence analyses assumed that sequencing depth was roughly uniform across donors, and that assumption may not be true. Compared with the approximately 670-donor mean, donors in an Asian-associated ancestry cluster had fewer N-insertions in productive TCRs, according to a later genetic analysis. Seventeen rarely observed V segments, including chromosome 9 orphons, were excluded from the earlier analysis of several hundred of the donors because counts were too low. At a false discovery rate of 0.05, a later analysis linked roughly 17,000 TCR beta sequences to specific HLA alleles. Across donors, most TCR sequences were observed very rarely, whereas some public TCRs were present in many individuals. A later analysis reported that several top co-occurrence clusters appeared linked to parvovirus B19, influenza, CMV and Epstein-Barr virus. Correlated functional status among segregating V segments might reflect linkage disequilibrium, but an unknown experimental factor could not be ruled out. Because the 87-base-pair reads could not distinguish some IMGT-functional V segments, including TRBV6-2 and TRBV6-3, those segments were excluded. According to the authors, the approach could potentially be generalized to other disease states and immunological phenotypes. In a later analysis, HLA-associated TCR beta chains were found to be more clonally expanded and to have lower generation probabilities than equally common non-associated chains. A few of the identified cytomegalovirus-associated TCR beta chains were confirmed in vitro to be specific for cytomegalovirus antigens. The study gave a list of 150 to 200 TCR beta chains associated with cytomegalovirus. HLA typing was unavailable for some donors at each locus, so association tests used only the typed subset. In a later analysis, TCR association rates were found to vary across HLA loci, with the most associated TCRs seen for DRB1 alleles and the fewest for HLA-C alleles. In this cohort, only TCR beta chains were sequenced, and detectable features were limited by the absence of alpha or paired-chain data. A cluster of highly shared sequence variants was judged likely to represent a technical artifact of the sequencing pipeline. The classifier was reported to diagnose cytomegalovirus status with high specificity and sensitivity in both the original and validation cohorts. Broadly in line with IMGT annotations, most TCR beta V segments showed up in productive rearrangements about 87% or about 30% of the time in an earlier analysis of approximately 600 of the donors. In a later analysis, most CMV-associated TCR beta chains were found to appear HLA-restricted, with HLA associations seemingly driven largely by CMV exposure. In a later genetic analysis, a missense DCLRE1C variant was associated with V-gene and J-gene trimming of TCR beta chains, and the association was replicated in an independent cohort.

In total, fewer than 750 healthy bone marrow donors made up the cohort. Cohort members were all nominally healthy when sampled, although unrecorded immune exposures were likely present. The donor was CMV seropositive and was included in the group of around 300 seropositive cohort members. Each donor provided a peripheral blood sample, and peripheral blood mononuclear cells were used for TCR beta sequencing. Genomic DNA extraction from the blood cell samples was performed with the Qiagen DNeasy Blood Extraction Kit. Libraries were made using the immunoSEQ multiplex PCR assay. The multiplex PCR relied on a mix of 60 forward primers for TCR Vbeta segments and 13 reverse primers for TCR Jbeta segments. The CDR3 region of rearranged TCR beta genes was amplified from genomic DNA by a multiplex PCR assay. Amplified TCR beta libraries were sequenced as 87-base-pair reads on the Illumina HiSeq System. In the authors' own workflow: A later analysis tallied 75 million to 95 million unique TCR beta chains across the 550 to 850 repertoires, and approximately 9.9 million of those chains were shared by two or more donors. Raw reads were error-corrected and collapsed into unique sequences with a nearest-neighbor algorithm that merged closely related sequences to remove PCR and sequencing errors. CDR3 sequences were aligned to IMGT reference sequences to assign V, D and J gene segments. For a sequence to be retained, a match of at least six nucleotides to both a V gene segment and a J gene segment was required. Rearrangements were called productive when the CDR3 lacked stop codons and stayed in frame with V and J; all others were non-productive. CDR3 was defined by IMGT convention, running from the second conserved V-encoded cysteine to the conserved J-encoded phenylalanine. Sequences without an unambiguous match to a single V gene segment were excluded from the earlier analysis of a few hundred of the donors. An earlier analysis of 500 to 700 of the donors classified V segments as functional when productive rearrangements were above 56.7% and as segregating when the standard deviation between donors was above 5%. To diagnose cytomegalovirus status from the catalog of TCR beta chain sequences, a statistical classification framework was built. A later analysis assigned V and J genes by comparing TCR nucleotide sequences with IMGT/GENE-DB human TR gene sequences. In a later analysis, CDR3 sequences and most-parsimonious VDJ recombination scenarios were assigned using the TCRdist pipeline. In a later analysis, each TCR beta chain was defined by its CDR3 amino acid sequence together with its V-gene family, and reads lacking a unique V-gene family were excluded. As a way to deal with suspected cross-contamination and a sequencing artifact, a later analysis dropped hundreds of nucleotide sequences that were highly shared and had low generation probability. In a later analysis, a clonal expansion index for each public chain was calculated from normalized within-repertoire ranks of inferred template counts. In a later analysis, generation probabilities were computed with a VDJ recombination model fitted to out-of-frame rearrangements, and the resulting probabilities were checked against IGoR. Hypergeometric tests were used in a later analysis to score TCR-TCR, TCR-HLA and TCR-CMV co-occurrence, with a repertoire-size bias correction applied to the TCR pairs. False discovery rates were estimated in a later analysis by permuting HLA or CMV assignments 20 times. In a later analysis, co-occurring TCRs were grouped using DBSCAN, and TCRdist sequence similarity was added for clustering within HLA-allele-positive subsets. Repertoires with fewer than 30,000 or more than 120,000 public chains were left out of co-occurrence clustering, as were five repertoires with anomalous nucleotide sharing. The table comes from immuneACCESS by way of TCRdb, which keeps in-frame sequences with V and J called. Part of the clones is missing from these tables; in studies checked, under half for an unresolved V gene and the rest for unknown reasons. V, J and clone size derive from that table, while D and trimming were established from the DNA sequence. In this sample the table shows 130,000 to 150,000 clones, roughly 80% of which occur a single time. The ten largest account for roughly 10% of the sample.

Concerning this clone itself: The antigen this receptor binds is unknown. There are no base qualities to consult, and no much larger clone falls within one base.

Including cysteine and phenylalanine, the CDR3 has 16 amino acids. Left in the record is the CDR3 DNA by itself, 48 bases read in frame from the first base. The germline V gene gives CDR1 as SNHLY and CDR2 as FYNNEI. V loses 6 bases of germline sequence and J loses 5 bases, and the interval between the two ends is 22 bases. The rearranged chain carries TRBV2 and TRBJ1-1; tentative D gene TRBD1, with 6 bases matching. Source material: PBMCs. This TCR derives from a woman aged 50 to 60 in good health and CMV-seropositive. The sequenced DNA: TGTGCCAGCAGCGATTTGGGGGCGGCTCGGTTAACTGAAGCTTTCTTT. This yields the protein CASSDLGAARLTEAFF.